This paragraph reports one TCR beta chain. The antigen is undetermined. These data are taken from a study of graft-versus-host responses after intestinal transplantation. Background on the study: Each of the recipients got a multivisceral, liver-intestinal, or isolated intestinal transplant. Regarding the study as a whole: The marrow of recipients harbored GvH clones, and ileum or blood showed some of them first. Circulating GvH clone levels at their peak were associated with HvG declines (early post-transplant).

The data were produced by immunoSEQ multiplex PCR, yet TCRdb's version contains in-frame clones alone and is incomplete. The table has tens of thousands of clones, about 89% seen once. The sequence derives from a human donor who received an intestinal transplant. Here the sequenced sample was unstimulated CD8+ T cells sorted from spleen or lymph node cells, taken before intestinal transplant.

CDR3 loop: CASSPLRREYYGYTF. The CDR3 DNA reads TGTGCCAGCAGCCCCCTTCGACGGGAATACTATGGCTACACCTTC. This rearrangement joins TRBV5-6 to TRBJ1-2; D gene uncertain. This CDR3 has 15 residues. Germline V CDR1 and CDR2: SGHDT, YYEEEE. Trimming pared 4 bases from V and 3 bases from J, leaving 16 bases between. Full variable domain (remainder filled in from reference TRBV5-6 and TRBJ1-2): DAGVTQSPTHLIKTRGQQVTLRCSPKSGHDTVSWYQQALGQGPQFIFQYYEEEERQRGNFPDRFSGHQFPNYSSELNVNALLLGDSALYLCASSPLRREYYGYTFGSGTRLTVV.